Listed below are T cell receptor beta chains from one sample, sequenced in a study of T cells in localized non-small cell lung cancer. Generated by immunoSEQ multiplex PCR, the TCRdb table keeps only in-frame clones and is missing some. The repertoire holds nearly 35,000 clones, with 88% as singletons. Sequencing used peripheral blood, obtained before any cancer treatment. The origin of the receptors is a woman aged 40 to 75 with stage I lung adenocarcinoma. Each CDR3 is given with its conserved first and last residue.

v_call	j_call	cdr3_aa
TRBV11-2	TRBJ2-3	CASSLYGGHTQYF
TRBV27	TRBJ2-6	CASSLSSYSGANVLTF
TRBV2	TRBJ2-5	CASTLGLSSQETQYF
TRBV7-3	TRBJ2-2	CASSLIGAGELFF
TRBV15	TRBJ2-3	CATSRVGGASDTQYF
TRBV19	TRBJ2-3	CASYFPSGVPDTQYF
TRBV28	TRBJ2-2	CASSLPRGNTGELFF
TRBV7-2	TRBJ2-7	CASSLMGREDEQYF
TRBV11-2	TRBJ1-1	CASSLVARDAFF
TRBV7-2	TRBJ2-3	CASSLRGGAFNTDTQYF
TRBV9	TRBJ1-3	CASSFDGNSGNTIYF
TRBV5-5	TRBJ1-2	CASSSLLDRGGGHGYTF
TRBV4-1	TRBJ2-5	CASSQAPPGRGGGETQYF
TRBV5-1	TRBJ2-2	CASSADRSTGELFF
TRBV7-9	TRBJ2-1	CASSPRVGLQFF
TRBV5-1	TRBJ2-5	CASSGSLRTQYF
TRBV5-1	TRBJ1-4	CASSLVGGRGEKLFF
TRBV6-6	TRBJ2-7	CASSYSNLVYEQYF
TRBV4-3	TRBJ2-2	CASSQTPQGALNTGELFF
TRBV12-5	TRBJ2-3	CASGLMTDTSGGDTQYF
TRBV11-3	TRBJ2-7	CASSLLRGTSGRLEQYF
TRBV6-5	TRBJ2-1	CASSFRVLDEQFF
TRBV7-2	TRBJ2-7	CASSPGTGRYEQYF
TRBV11-1	TRBJ1-2	CASTQLKNGYTF
TRBV11-1	TRBJ1-2	CASSPGTGNSGAYGYTF
TRBV27	TRBJ2-3	CASSYKIGTDTQYF
TRBV6-1	TRBJ2-1	CASSEGEYNEQFF
TRBV27	TRBJ1-2	CASSSGQGYYGYTF
TRBV4-3	TRBJ1-3	CASSQWMESGNTIYF
TRBV5-4	TRBJ1-2	CASSLKSGDAEGYTF
TRBV7-2	TRBJ1-2	CASSLARRQTYGYTF
TRBV18	TRBJ2-7	CASSPGTGSMDEQYF
TRBV7-9	TRBJ1-1	CASSSPAGITSEAFF
TRBV7-2	TRBJ1-1	CASSVPFGTGDTEAFF
TRBV11-3	TRBJ1-1	CASSFARGTEAFF
TRBV6-5	TRBJ1-5	CASGRQQNQPQHF
TRBV10-3	TRBJ2-3	CAISEGGAGKDTQYF
TRBV7-9	TRBJ2-7	CASGQGYEQYF
TRBV11-2	TRBJ2-7	CASSSIKGTSGAYEQYF
TRBV7-2	TRBJ2-7	CASSLIAGSYEQYF
TRBV2	TRBJ1-5	CASSEDSGYGNQPQHF
TRBV5-6	TRBJ2-7	CASSPGGRVFHEQYF
TRBV6-5	TRBJ2-7	CASAGSVSSYEQYF
TRBV27	TRBJ1-1	CASSLTERTEAFF
TRBV4-3	TRBJ2-2	CASSQEIGYRVGELFF